The 6 T cell receptor beta chains listed next were all sequenced from one sample in a study of control samples from healthy donors and cancer patients. Sequencing used immunoSEQ multiplex PCR; TCRdb keeps in-frame clones, though not all of them. This sample has tens of thousands of clones, with approximately 88% found just once. The material sequenced was PBMCs. All receptors derive from a woman between 45 and 65 years old with lung cancer.

The chain is built from TRBV4-3 and TRBJ1-6; possible D gene TRBD1, 5 bases. The V gene's germline CDR1 is LGHNA and CDR2 YSLEER. V dropped 2 bases and J dropped 6 bases, with 11 bases sitting between them. The CDR3 length is 15 residues. In DNA, the CDR3 is TGCGCCAGCAGCCAAAATTCAGGGATTAATTCACCCCTCCACTTT. Its protein product is CASSQNSGINSPLHF.

The V gene is TRBV7-9, the J gene TRBJ2-4, with D perhaps TRBD2 (5 bases). V was shortened by 5 bases and J by 0 bases, with 17 bases between the two germline ends. The CDR3 loop spans 17 amino acids. The germline CDR1 and CDR2 sequences are SEHNR and FQNEAQ (reference sequence). CDR3 residues: CASSPRGLAVAKNIQYF. The CDR3 DNA sequence: TGTGCCAGCAGCCCACGAGGACTCGCGGTAGCCAAAAACATTCAGTACTTC.

This clone was picked up a small number of times. The V and J genes are TRBV28 and TRBJ2-7; D is unclear. The CDR3 length is 12 residues. Trimming stripped 2 bases from V and 4 bases from J, with 6 bases between. Per the germline V gene, CDR1 is MDHEN and CDR2 is SYDVKM. CDR3 loop: CASSLGEYEQYF. The CDR3 nucleotides are TGTGCCAGCAGTTTAGGGGAATACGAGCAGTACTTC.

This chain connects TRBV5-6 to TRBJ2-1; no clear D. The CDR3 totals 15 residues. Trimming left V 3 bases short and J 0 bases short, with 10 bases between. CDR1 is SGHDT and CDR2 is YYEEEE in the germline V gene. In nucleotides, the CDR3 is TGTGCCAGCAGCTCAAAAGGCTTCTCCTACAATGAGCAGTTCTTC. Its protein product is CASSSKGFSYNEQFF. Variable domain in full (rest from reference TRBV5-6 and TRBJ2-1): DAGVTQSPTHLIKTRGQQVTLRCSPKSGHDTVSWYQQALGQGPQFIFQYYEEEERQRGNFPDRFSGHQFPNYSSELNVNALLLGDSALYLCASSSKGFSYNEQFFGPGTRLTVL.

The chain employs TRBV29-1 and TRBJ2-7; the match to TRBD1 covers 9 bases. There are 14 residues in the CDR3. J lost 2 bases, V lost 3 bases, and 5 bases had no gene match. Germline V lookup: CDR1 SQVTM, CDR2 ANQGSEA. DNA for the CDR3: TGCAGCGTTGACATGGGACAGGGCCCCTACGAGCAGTACTTC. The encoded protein is CSVDMGQGPYEQYF.

For this clone: One end of the junction does not line up with germline, which may come from a read error. This rearrangement joins TRBV24-1 to TRBJ2-3, with 7 bases identical to TRBD1. The germline gives CDR1 KGHDR, CDR2 SFDVKD. The CDR3 runs to 15 residues. CDR3 amino acids: CATSGLTGRTDTQYF. The DNA for the CDR3 is TGTGCCACCAGTGGTTTGACAGGGCGCACAGATACGCAGTATTTT.